This entry concerns a single T cell receptor (beta chain). This sample was taken from a study of blood T cell repertoires in COVID-19. Study in general: PBMCs, B-cell-depleted T cells, or T cells were the source of the cDNA or gDNA that made up the material.

As handled by the study authors: Amplified reference gene primers provided the basis for estimating nucleated cell counts. Libraries were prepared by immunoSEQ multiplex PCR; TCRdb keeps only in-frame clonotypes and omits some of them. That table supplies the V and J calls and clone size; D and trimming were determined from the DNA. The top ten clones hold less than 35% of a sample with about 34,000 clones, over 70% of them seen once. The J segment lost 2 bases and the V segment lost 6 bases, leaving 5 bases of the junction unmatched. Per germline, CDR1 LNHDA and CDR2 SQIVND (reference sequence). This CDR3 has 15 amino acids.

This rearrangement joins TRBV19 to TRBJ2-1; 9 positions match TRBD2. The sample taken for sequencing was peripheral blood. The clonotype originates from a man older than 75 with acute or convalescent COVID-19. CDR3 in DNA: TGTGCCAGTAGACAAAGCGGGAGGACCTACAATGAGCAGTTCTTC. This codes for CASRQSGRTYNEQFF.